The present entry profiles one TCR beta chain with its context. Its antigen has not been determined. No qualities accompany the bases; no much larger clone lies one base away. These data belong to a study of cytomegalovirus exposure and HLA in healthy donors (dated by TCRdb to between 2016 and 2019). For the study in its entirety: An earlier analysis of 550 to 700 of the donors reported roughly 270 Gb of sequence data and 100 million to 140 million unique TCR beta sequences from 150 million to 200 million T cells. Every discovery cohort repertoire had been produced on one sequencing platform. An early release covering roughly 600 HLA-typed donors comprised approximately 300 gigabases of sequencing data and around 80 million unique TCR sequences. Donor age, sex, ethnicity and CMV serostatus were collected together with the repertoire data. Class I and class II HLA loci were covered by the typing at four-digit resolution. The study combined high-throughput TCR immunosequencing, statistical association of individual TCRs with disease status, and machine learning to predict cytomegalovirus infection status. The study aimed to test whether signatures of past pathogen exposure could be identified by cataloging public T cell receptors. The study profiled the T cell repertoires of some 610 subjects by immunosequencing and related them to cytomegalovirus serostatus. Of the approximately 400 genotyped donors, around 81% fell in the genetic ancestry cluster associated with self-reported Caucasian donors. A later genetic analysis used genome-wide SNP genotypes for about three fifths of the 666 donors, treating that subset as a discovery cohort. To decide whether each TCR beta V gene segment behaved as functional or pseudogenic, an earlier analysis of some 580 of the donors relied on high-throughput TCR beta sequencing. To study patterns of TCR occurrence, a later analysis re-analyzed previously published TCR beta repertoires from under 750 donors and added high-resolution HLA genotyping. Among some 400 genotyped donors of the cohort, an average of about 240,000 unique TCR beta nucleotide sequences was sequenced per donor, of which roughly 18% were non-productive. Rather than using new phenotypic data, the later analysis identified candidate immune exposures from TCR beta sequences and from how often those sequences occurred across donors. Several DR-DQ haplotypes were handled as single units for association and clustering, since linkage in the cohort was strong. Typing coverage varied by locus: roughly 620-640 donors for A, B, C, DRB1 and DQB1; more than 500 for DQA1; around 570 for DPA1; around 450 for DPB1. Along with the roughly 670-subject first cohort, a separate validation cohort of over 90 different subjects was used. Study-level results and caveats: It was suggested by the authors that the approach could potentially be generalized to other disease states and immunological phenotypes. Roughly uniform sequencing depth across donors was assumed in presence/absence analyses, although this assumption may not hold. Because the 87-base-pair reads could not distinguish some IMGT-functional V segments, including TRBV6-2 and TRBV6-3, those segments were excluded. A cluster of highly shared sequence variants was judged likely to represent a technical artifact of the sequencing pipeline. In both the original and validation cohorts, the classifier was reported to diagnose cytomegalovirus status with high specificity and sensitivity. In a later analysis, HLA-associated TCR beta chains showed more clonal expansion and lower generation probabilities than non-associated chains that were equally common. A total of 150 or so TCR beta chains were listed by the study as associated with cytomegalovirus. A further reported finding was that TCR beta sequences accurately predicted the HLA-A and HLA-B alleles for most subjects in the first cohort. According to a later analysis, most CMV-associated TCR beta chains appeared to be HLA-restricted, and the HLA associations seemed to be driven largely by CMV exposure. Strong co-occurrence of HLA alleles, especially DR and DQ, made assigning TCR associations to individual alleles difficult. According to a later analysis, TCR association rates differed among HLA loci, with DRB1 alleles showing the most associated TCRs and HLA-C alleles showing the fewest. A later genetic analysis associated a missense DCLRE1C variant with V-gene and J-gene trimming of TCR beta chains, and an independent cohort replicated the association. HLA typing was unavailable for some donors at each locus, so association tests used only the typed subset. At a false discovery rate of 0.05, a later analysis linked under 20,000 TCR beta sequences to specific HLA alleles. Roughly 15 rarely observed V segments, including chromosome 9 orphons, were excluded from the earlier analysis of some 590 of the donors because counts were too low. Linkage disequilibrium might explain the correlated functional status among segregating V segments, but an unknown experimental factor could not be excluded. Most TCR sequences were seen in very few donors, while some public TCRs were found in many individuals. In an earlier analysis of about 550 of the donors, most TCR beta V segments were observed in productive rearrangements about 87% or about 30% of the time, broadly matching IMGT annotations. A few of the identified cytomegalovirus-associated TCR beta chains were confirmed in vitro to be specific for cytomegalovirus antigens. CMV serostatus was the only immune exposure information available for the cohort. Several of the top co-occurrence clusters appeared to be linked to parvovirus B19, influenza, CMV and Epstein-Barr virus, according to a later analysis. In this cohort, only TCR beta chains were sequenced, and detectable features were limited by the absence of alpha or paired-chain data. A later genetic analysis reported fewer N-insertions in productive TCRs among donors in an Asian-associated ancestry cluster than the roughly 700-donor mean.

The library came from the immunoSEQ multiplex PCR assay. A mixture of 60 forward primers for TCR Vbeta segments and 13 reverse primers for TCR Jbeta segments was used in the multiplex PCR. Amplification of the CDR3 region of rearranged TCR beta genes was performed with a multiplex PCR assay on genomic DNA. The amplified TCR beta libraries were sequenced on the Illumina HiSeq System as 87-base-pair reads. As for the authors' bioinformatics: Across the 600 to 700 repertoires, a later analysis counted tens of millions of unique TCR beta chains, roughly 11 million of which were shared by at least two donors. To remove PCR and sequencing errors, raw reads were error-corrected and collapsed into unique sequences using a nearest-neighbor algorithm that merged closely related sequences. Alignment of CDR3 sequences to IMGT reference sequences was used to assign V, D and J gene segments. For a sequence to be retained, at least a six-nucleotide match to both a V gene segment and a J gene segment was required. A rearrangement counted as productive if the CDR3 had no stop codons and remained in frame with V and J, and every other rearrangement counted as non-productive. Following IMGT convention, CDR3 was defined as the stretch from the second conserved V-encoded cysteine to the conserved J-encoded phenylalanine. The earlier analysis of a few hundred of the donors excluded any sequence lacking an unambiguous match to a single V gene segment. In an earlier analysis of approximately 500 of the donors, a V segment was called functional when productive rearrangements were above 56.7%, and segregating when the standard deviation between donors exceeded 5%. A statistical classification framework was built for diagnosing cytomegalovirus status from the catalog of TCR beta chain sequences. In a later analysis, V and J genes were assigned by comparing TCR nucleotide sequences against IMGT/GENE-DB human TR gene sequences. In a later analysis, CDR3 sequences and most-parsimonious VDJ recombination scenarios were assigned using the TCRdist pipeline. In a later analysis, every TCR beta chain was defined by the combination of its CDR3 amino acid sequence and its V-gene family, and reads without a unique V-gene family were dropped. To address suspected cross-contamination and a sequencing artifact, a later analysis removed approximately 590 highly shared, low-generation-probability nucleotide sequences. For each public chain, a later analysis derived a clonal expansion index from normalized ranks of inferred template counts within each repertoire. A later analysis computed generation probabilities with a VDJ recombination model fitted to out-of-frame rearrangements, and checked the results against IGoR. In a later analysis, hypergeometric tests were used to score TCR-TCR, TCR-HLA and TCR-CMV co-occurrence, with a repertoire-size bias correction applied to TCR pairs. In a later analysis, false discovery rates were estimated by permuting HLA or CMV assignments 20 times. In a later analysis, co-occurring TCRs were grouped using DBSCAN, and TCRdist sequence similarity was added for clustering within HLA-allele-positive subsets. Repertoires with fewer than 30,000 or more than 120,000 public chains, plus five repertoires with anomalous nucleotide sharing, were excluded from co-occurrence clustering. This is the immuneACCESS table as TCRdb keeps it, with only in-frame sequences that have V and J called. A part of the clones is gone; compared with another copy, unresolved V genes explain less than half, and the rest is unexplained. For V, J and clone size, that table is used; D and trimming come from the DNA. This sample is represented by 120,000 to 150,000 clones; around 65% of them were singletons. Of the sample, approximately 6.5% is held by the ten largest clones.

In total, approximately 610 healthy bone marrow donors made up the cohort. Cohort members were all nominally healthy when sampled, although unrecorded immune exposures were likely present. The donor was CMV seronegative and belonged to the group of 350 to 400 seronegative cohort members. Each donor provided a peripheral blood sample, and peripheral blood mononuclear cells were used for TCR beta sequencing. The Qiagen DNeasy Blood Extraction Kit was used to extract genomic DNA from the blood cell samples. Trimming removed 3 bases from V and 5 bases from J, leaving 10 bases between the germline ends. For CDR1 and CDR2, the germline V gene (reference sequence) lists SEHNR and FQNEAQ. There are 13 amino acids in the CDR3, from cysteine to phenylalanine inclusive. Of the read, only the CDR3 DNA is kept; its 39 bases are in frame from base 1.

The sample taken for sequencing was PBMCs. This receptor was taken from an older woman in good health and CMV-seronegative. The chain links TRBV7-9 with TRBJ1-1; TRBD1 is perhaps the D gene, given 5 matching bases. In nucleotide form, the sequence is TGTGCCAGCAGCTTCAGGGAAGGAACTGAAGCTTTCTTT. It codes for CASSFREGTEAFF.